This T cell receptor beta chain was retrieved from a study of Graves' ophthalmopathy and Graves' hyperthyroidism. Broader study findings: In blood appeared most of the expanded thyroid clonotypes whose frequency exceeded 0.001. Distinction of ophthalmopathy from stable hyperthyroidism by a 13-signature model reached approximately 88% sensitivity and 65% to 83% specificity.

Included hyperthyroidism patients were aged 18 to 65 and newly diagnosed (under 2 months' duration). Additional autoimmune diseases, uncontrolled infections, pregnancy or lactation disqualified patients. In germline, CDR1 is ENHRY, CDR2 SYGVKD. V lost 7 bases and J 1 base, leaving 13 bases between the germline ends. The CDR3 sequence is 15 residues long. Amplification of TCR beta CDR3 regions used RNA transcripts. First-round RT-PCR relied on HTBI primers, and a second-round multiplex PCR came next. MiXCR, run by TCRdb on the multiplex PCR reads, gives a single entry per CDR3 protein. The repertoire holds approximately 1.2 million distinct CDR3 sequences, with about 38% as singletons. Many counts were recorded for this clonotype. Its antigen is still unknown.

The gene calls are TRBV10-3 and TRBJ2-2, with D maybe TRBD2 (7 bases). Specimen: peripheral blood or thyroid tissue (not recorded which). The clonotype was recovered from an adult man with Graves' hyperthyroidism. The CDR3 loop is CAIMRGGKNTGELFF. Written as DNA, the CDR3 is TGTGCCATCATGAGGGGGGGGAAGAACACCGGGGAGCTGTTTTTT.